These T cell receptor beta chains were read from a single sample in a study of cytomegalovirus exposure and HLA in healthy donors. The method was immunoSEQ multiplex PCR; TCRdb's version includes in-frame clones alone and lacks a portion of them. The table lists approximately 170,000 clones, 65% to 70% of them singletons. Sequencing was done on a sample of PBMCs. All receptors come from a woman aged 18-29 years in good health and CMV-seropositive. CDR3s include the opening cysteine and the closing phenylalanine or tryptophan. Each record gives: V gene, D gene, J gene, clone size, CDR3 DNA, CDR3 protein. D genes are given only for firm matches. Clone size is stated in some rows and not others, as once, few, many or a class when expanded.

TRBV19	.	TRBJ1-5	few	TGTGCCAGTAGTCGGACAGCCAGACTCCATCAGCCCCAGCATTTT	CASSRTARLHQPQHF
TRBV29-1	.	TRBJ2-3	.	TGCAGCGCCTCGTTCGGCACAGATACGCAGTATTTT	CSASFGTDTQYF
TRBV27	.	TRBJ2-7	.	TGTGCCAGCAGTTTATCCACCTTACGGGAGCAGTACTTC	CASSLSTLREQYF
TRBV4-2	.	TRBJ1-6	.	TGTGCCAGCAGCCGGGCAGCTTTAGACCGCTCCTATAATTCACCCCTCCACTTT	CASSRAALDRSYNSPLHF
TRBV5-1	TRBD2	TRBJ2-7	.	TGCGCCAGCAGCATGGGGACTAGCGGCTACGAGCAGTACTTC	CASSMGTSGYEQYF
TRBV19	.	TRBJ1-5	once	TGTGCCAGTAGTATCGGGCAGGGTTATCAGCCCCAGCATTTT	CASSIGQGYQPQHF
TRBV14	TRBD2	TRBJ2-2	once	TGTGCCAGCAGCCTTATCGGCGGACTAGGTGCCACCGGGGAGCTGTTTTTT	CASSLIGGLGATGELFF
TRBV18	.	TRBJ1-1	.	TGTGCCAGCTCACCACTCAGCACAGCCCAGGATGAAGCTTTCTTT	CASSPLSTAQDEAFF
TRBV19	.	TRBJ2-5	once	TGTGCCAGCAGACTCGAAGCGACCCAGTACTTC	CASRLEATQYF
TRBV5-8	TRBD1	TRBJ1-5	.	TGTGCCAGCAGCATCTCAGGGGGCGGCAATCAGCCCCAGCATTTT	CASSISGGGNQPQHF
TRBV9	.	TRBJ1-1	few	TGTGCCAGCAGCGTAGCGGTGGGCAACACTGAAGCTTTCTTT	CASSVAVGNTEAFF
TRBV9	.	TRBJ2-2	.	TGTGCCAGCAGCCCCCGACTAGAGCGGGAGCTGTTTTTT	CASSPRLERELFF
TRBV7-6	.	TRBJ2-2	.	TGTGCCGGGACCGGACAGACCTCGAACACCGGGGAGCTGTTTTTT	CAGTGQTSNTGELFF